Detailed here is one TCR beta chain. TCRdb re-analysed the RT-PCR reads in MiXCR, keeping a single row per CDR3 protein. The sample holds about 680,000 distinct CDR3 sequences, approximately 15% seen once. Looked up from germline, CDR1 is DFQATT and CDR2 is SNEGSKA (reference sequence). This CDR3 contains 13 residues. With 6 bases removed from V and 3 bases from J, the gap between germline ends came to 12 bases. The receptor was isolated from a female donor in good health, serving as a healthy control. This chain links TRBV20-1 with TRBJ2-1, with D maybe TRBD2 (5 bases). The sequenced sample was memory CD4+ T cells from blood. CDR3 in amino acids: CSALEGHYNEQFF. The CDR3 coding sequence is TGCAGTGCCTTAGAGGGTCACTACAATGAGCAGTTCTTC.